This TCR beta chain was obtained from a study of blood T cell repertoires in COVID-19. Profiling relied on immunoSEQ multiplex PCR, and the TCRdb table lists in-frame clones only, not all of them. The sample consists of approximately 250,000 clones, under 90% of them appearing once. This CDR3 is built from 16 residues. V gave up 4 bases and J gave up 2 bases; unmatched junction bases: 12. Germline V CDR1 and CDR2: SGHNT, YYREEE (reference sequence). The chain carries TRBV5-4 and TRBJ2-7, with TRBD2 matching 7 bases. Source material: peripheral blood. The clonotype originates from a man aged 55 to 70 with acute or convalescent COVID-19. The CDR3 coding sequence is TGTGCCAGCAGCACCTCGGTCTGGGGGGGGACCTACGAGCAGTACTTC. This gives the protein CASSTSVWGGTYEQYF.